Presented here are 13 T cell receptor beta chains from one specimen sequenced in a study of blood T cell repertoires in COVID-19. TCRdb's table, derived via immunoSEQ multiplex PCR, lists solely in-frame clones and lacks some. The sample carries around 300,000 clones, 89% recorded once. Sequences were obtained from PBMCs or T cells enriched from blood (not recorded which). All receptors derive from a woman in her thirties or forties who had recovered from COVID-19.

The V call is TRBV7-2, the J call TRBJ1-5; the D gene is possibly TRBD1 (6 bases). The CDR3 spans 15 residues. Trimming pared 5 bases from V and 0 bases from J, leaving 11 bases between. Germline values: CDR1 SGHTA, CDR2 FQGNSA. The CDR3 nucleotides are TGTGCCAGCAGCCCAGGACAGATTAGCAATCAGCCCCAGCATTTT. This sequence encodes CASSPGQISNQPQHF.

The genes are TRBV12-3 or TRBV12-4 and TRBJ1-1; D is unresolved. V lost 8 bases and J lost 4, with 11 bases in between. The CDR3 has 12 amino acids. The CDR3 reads CASSYGVTEAFF. DNA of the CDR3: TGTGCCAGCTCCTACGGGGTCACTGAAGCTTTCTTT.

The J gene is TRBJ1-2, the V gene TRBV7-9; 8 bases align to TRBD1. CDR3 size: 12 residues. After removal of 5 bases from V and 9 bases from J, the junction contained 5 bases not matched to a gene. Germline V gives CDR1 SEHNR, CDR2 FQNEAQ (reference sequence). CDR3 region: CASSLGQGSYTF. The CDR3 nucleotides are TGTGCCAGCAGCCTAGGACAGGGTAGCTACACCTTC.

The rearrangement links TRBV5-4 to TRBJ1-3, with no clear D. Trimming stripped 2 bases from V and 7 bases from J, with 13 bases between. Germline V CDR1 and CDR2: SGHNT, YYREEE (reference sequence). CDR3 length: 14 residues. The CDR3 DNA reads as TGTGCCAGCAGCTTCGAGACAACTCGCAACACCATATATTTT. Encoded protein: CASSFETTRNTIYF.

V and J are TRBV9 and TRBJ2-5; 8 positions agree with TRBD1. Germline CDR1 SGDLS, CDR2 YYNGEE. Unmatched junction bases numbered 9, after V lost 4 bases and J lost 4 bases. This CDR3 region has 15 residues. The DNA of the CDR3 is TGTGCCAGCAGCCCCGGACAGGGACTCGTAGAGACCCAGTACTTC. It yields the protein CASSPGQGLVETQYF.

The genes are TRBV7-9 and TRBJ2-7; D unclear. The CDR3 is 14 residues long. The V gene's germline CDR1 is SEHNR and CDR2 FQNEAQ (reference sequence). Trimming took off 1 base at V and 2 bases at J, with 9 bases between the two ends. The CDR3 DNA is TGTGCCAGCAGCTTAGAACTAACCCCCTACGAGCAGTACTTC. Protein sequence: CASSLELTPYEQYF.

The chain has TRBV12-3 or TRBV12-4 and TRBJ1-1; the D is unclear. Trimming left V 3 bases short and J 1 base short, with 6 bases between. The CDR3 consists of 13 residues. CDR3 residues: CASSFSQNTEAFF. CDR3 sequence (DNA): TGTGCCAGCAGTTTTAGTCAGAACACTGAAGCTTTCTTT.

The CDR3: CASSPVMGGRTTYNEQFF. The DNA for the CDR3 is TGTGCCAGCAGCCCAGTGATGGGGGGACGGACCACCTACAATGAGCAGTTCTTC. V and J are TRBV25-1 and TRBJ2-1, with a possible D match to TRBD2 (6 bases). In germline, CDR1 is MGHDK, CDR2 SYGVNS. This CDR3 comprises 18 residues. V lost 6 bases and J lost 2, with 23 bases in between.

The rearrangement uses TRBV3-1 (or the pseudogene TRBV3-2) and TRBJ2-7; 9 nucleotides line up with TRBD1. Germline V CDR1 and CDR2: LGHDT, YNNKEL (reference sequence). The CDR3 has 13 amino acids. V lost 4 bases to trimming and J lost 4 bases; unmatched junction nucleotides: 2. Here the CDR3 DNA reads TGTGCCAGCAGCCCGGGGACAGGGTACGAGCAGTACTTC. This gives the protein CASSPGTGYEQYF.

This clone is deemed medium-sized. CDR3 protein: CASSPRPGTENTGELFF. In nucleotides, the CDR3 is TGTGCCAGCAGCCCCCGGCCCGGGACTGAAAACACCGGGGAGCTGTTTTTT. This rearrangement joins TRBV11-2 to TRBJ2-2, with D possibly matching TRBD2 (6 bases). The CDR3 is 17 amino acids. Trimming removed 5 bases at V and 2 bases at J, with 18 bases between. Germline V CDR1 and CDR2: SGHAT, FQNNGV. Full variable domain (remainder filled in from reference TRBV11-2 and TRBJ2-2): EAGVAQSPRYKIIEKRQSVAFWCNPISGHATLYWYQQILGQGPKLLIQFQNNGVVDDSQLPKDRFSAERLKGVDSTLKIQPAKLEDSAVYLCASSPRPGTENTGELFFGEGSRLTVL.

In its sample, this clone was seen once. The rearrangement joins TRBV7-9 to TRBJ2-5; the match to TRBD1 covers 10 bases. This CDR3 contains 18 residues. V was clipped by 5 bases and J by 1 base; unmatched bases: 13. From germline, CDR1 is SEHNR and CDR2 FQNEAQ (reference sequence). The CDR3 loop reads CASSQPGQGHKTQETQYF. The CDR3 region has the DNA TGTGCCAGCAGCCAACCGGGACAGGGGCACAAAACCCAAGAGACCCAGTACTTC.

The gene calls are TRBV3-1 (or the pseudogene TRBV3-2) and TRBJ1-1, with a possible D match to TRBD1 (5 bases). This CDR3 has 15 amino acids. Trimming shortened V by 4 bases and J by 0 bases, and 12 bases separated the two germline ends. CDR1 and CDR2 from the germline V gene are LGHDT and YNNKEL (reference sequence). The CDR3 sequence: CASSRGTGMNTEAFF. As DNA, the CDR3 is TGTGCCAGCAGCCGCGGGACGGGAATGAACACTGAAGCTTTCTTT.

The V call is TRBV3-1 (or the pseudogene TRBV3-2), the J call TRBJ2-5, with 12 bases identical to TRBD2. The CDR3 loop spans 16 amino acids. V trimming: 4 bases; J trimming: 4 bases; junction bases outside the gene matches: 7. The germline V gene encodes CDR1 LGHDT and CDR2 YNNKEL (reference sequence). CDR3: CASSPASGGALETQYF. In DNA form, the CDR3 reads TGTGCCAGCAGCCCCGCTAGCGGGGGGGCCTTAGAGACCCAGTACTTC.